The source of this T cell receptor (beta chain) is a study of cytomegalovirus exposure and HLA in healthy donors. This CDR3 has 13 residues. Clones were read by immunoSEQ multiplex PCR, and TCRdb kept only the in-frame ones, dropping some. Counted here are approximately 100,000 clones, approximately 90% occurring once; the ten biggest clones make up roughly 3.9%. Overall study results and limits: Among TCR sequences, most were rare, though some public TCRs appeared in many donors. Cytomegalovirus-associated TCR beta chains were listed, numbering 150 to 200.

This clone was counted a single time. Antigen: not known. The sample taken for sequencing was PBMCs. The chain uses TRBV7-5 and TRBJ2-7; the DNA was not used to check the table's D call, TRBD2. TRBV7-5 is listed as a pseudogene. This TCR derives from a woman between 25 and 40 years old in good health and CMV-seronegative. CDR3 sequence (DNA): TGTGCCAGAAGCCGGATCGCGGAGGGCGAGCAGTACTTC. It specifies CARSRIAEGEQYF.